This T cell receptor (beta chain) appears in the sequencing data of a study of Graves' ophthalmopathy and Graves' hyperthyroidism. This clonotype was counted many times. Using RNA transcripts, the TCR beta CDR3 regions were amplified. First-round RT-PCR relied on HTBI primers, and a second-round multiplex PCR came next. Each CDR3 protein is one row after TCRdb ran MiXCR on the multiplex PCR reads. This sample yields a few hundred thousand distinct CDR3 sequences, of which about a sixth are seen a single time; 2% to 2.5% belongs to the top ten. Stable hyperthyroidism referred to disease that showed no ophthalmopathy within 18 months of follow-up. From germline, CDR1 is DFQATT and CDR2 SNEGSKA (reference sequence). The V and J ends lost 1 base and 0 bases respectively, with 15 bases between them. The CDR3 is 16 residues long.

The receptor was isolated from an adult woman with stable Graves' hyperthyroidism. The chain recombines TRBV20-1 with TRBJ1-2, with D perhaps matching TRBD1 (5 bases). The source material was peripheral blood. CDR3 nucleotide sequence: TGCAGTGCTAGAGCTTCGGTTGGGGCAACTAACTATGGCTACACCTTC. This translates into CSARASVGATNYGYTF.